Listed here are 25 T cell receptor beta chains from one sample, sequenced in a study of T cells in Graves' hyperthyroidism and ophthalmopathy. Regions amplified from RNA transcripts were the TCR beta CDR3 regions. The HTBI primer set drove a first-round RT-PCR of the TCR CDR3. Each CDR3 protein gets one entry after TCRdb re-called the multiplex PCR reads with MiXCR. The data show hundreds of thousands of distinct CDR3 sequences, with around a sixth seen just once and 16% held by the top ten. The sample taken for sequencing was blood. These receptors originate from a woman between 50 and 59 years old with Graves' hyperthyroidism that later progressed to Graves' ophthalmopathy.

This clonotype was observed a handful of times. Relative to the germline gene, one junction end is altered; a read error may explain this. The chain carries TRBV18 and TRBJ2-5, with D perhaps matching TRBD1 (5 bases). In germline, CDR1 is KGHSH, CDR2 LQKENI. The CDR3 length is 14 residues. The CDR3 spells CASSPSTAQEAQYF. CDR3 in DNA: TGTGCCAGCTCACCCTCGACAGCTCAAGAGGCCCAGTACTTC.

Comment on this clonotype: One end of the junction fails to match germline, which may point to a read error. The chain recombines TRBV9 with TRBJ2-7; no firm D call. Germline V lookup: CDR1 SGDLS, CDR2 YYNGEE. CDR3 length: 16 residues. The CDR3 nucleotides read TGTGCCTGCAGCGTAGACCCGGGTTCCCACTCCTACGAGCAGTACTTC. It translates to CACSVDPGSHSYEQYF.

This clonotype was observed at least ten times. The CDR3 DNA is TGTGCCTGGAGTGTATATAGCTCCTACGAGCAGTACTTC. This gives the protein CAWSVYSSYEQYF. The chain recombines TRBV30 with TRBJ2-7, with no clear D. The ends were cut back, 0 bases at V and 0 bases at J, with 6 bases in the middle. The germline V gene encodes CDR1 GTSNPN and CDR2 SVGIG (reference sequence). This CDR3 is 13 amino acids long.

This clonotype was seen many times. The V gene is TRBV2, the J gene TRBJ1-1, with 7 bases fitting TRBD1. V trimming: 9 bases; J trimming: 0 bases; junction bases outside the gene matches: 4. Germline CDR1 and CDR2: SNHLY and FYNNEI. The CDR3 sequence is 13 residues long. In nucleotides, the CDR3 is TGTGCCAGAGAGGACAGGATGAACACTGAAGCTTTCTTT. The encoded protein is CAREDRMNTEAFF.

This clonotype was found many times. The chain is built from TRBV6-5 and TRBJ1-1; D gene uncertain. The CDR3 sequence is 15 residues long. Per the germline V gene, CDR1 is MNHEY and CDR2 is SVGAGI. Trimming pared 2 bases from V and 7 bases from J, leaving 17 bases between. The CDR3 DNA is TGTGCCAGCAGTTACCAGGACGACTCGGGTATTGAAGCTTTCTTT. This translates into CASSYQDDSGIEAFF.

V usage is TRBV6-2 or TRBV6-3 and J usage is TRBJ2-2, with D perhaps matching TRBD1 (6 bases). Deletions cut 5 bases from V and 0 bases from J, with 13 bases between. Germline lookup yields CDR1 MNHEY and CDR2 SVGEGT. This CDR3 is 16 amino acids long. The chain's CDR3 is CASSRQAISNTGELFF. Written as DNA, the CDR3 is TGTGCCAGCAGTCGACAGGCCATTTCGAACACCGGGGAGCTGTTTTTT.

The chain has TRBV5-1 and TRBJ2-7, with 7 bases that match TRBD1. Per the germline V gene, CDR1 is SGHRS and CDR2 is YFSETQ. The CDR3 is 15 residues long. After removal of 5 bases from V and 4 bases from J, the junction contained 12 bases not matched to a gene. The CDR3 DNA follows: TGCGCCAGCAGTGTGTTCGACAGGGACCATTACGAGCAGTACTTC. It is translated as CASSVFDRDHYEQYF. The entire variable domain, with the rest obtained from reference TRBV5-1 and TRBJ2-7, is as follows: KAGVTQTPRYLIKTRGQQVTLSCSPISGHRSVSWYQQTPGQGLQFLFEYFSETQRNKGNFPGRFSGRQFSNSRSEMNVSTLELGDSALYLCASSVFDRDHYEQYFGPGTRLTVT.

The J gene is TRBJ1-1, the V gene TRBV10-2; TRBD1 aligns across 7 bases. J gave up 7 bases and V 0 bases, and 11 bases lay outside the gene matches. The CDR3 sequence is 16 residues long. Germline V lookup: CDR1 WSHSY, CDR2 SAAADI. The DNA of the CDR3 is TGCGCCAGCAGTGAGTCGGGTGACAGGGATCACGGTGAAGCTTTCTTT. It specifies CASSESGDRDHGEAFF.

This clonotype was detected ten times or more. The chain couples TRBV7-8 to TRBJ2-1; 7 nucleotides agree with TRBD1. Germline-derived CDR1 and CDR2 are SGHVS and FQNEAQ. The trim removed 1 base at V and 5 bases at J, leaving 2 bases unmatched. CDR3 length equals 14 residues. In DNA, the CDR3 is TGTGCCAGCAGCTTAGGACAGGGCCACAATGAGCAGTTCTTC. This encodes CASSLGQGHNEQFF. Full variable domain (remainder filled in from reference TRBV7-8 and TRBJ2-1): GAGVSQSPRYKVAKRGQDVALRCDPISGHVSLFWYQQALGQGPEFLTYFQNEAQLDKSGLPSDRFFAERPEGSVSTLKIQRTQQEDSAVYLCASSLGQGHNEQFFGPGTRLTVL.

The chain employs TRBV19 and TRBJ1-2; a possible D gene is TRBD1 (5 bases). This CDR3 is built from 13 residues. Germline CDR1 and CDR2: LNHDA and SQIVND (reference sequence). V was trimmed by 4 bases and J by 3 bases, leaving 9 bases between them. The CDR3 sequence: CASSTDSYYGYTF. Here the CDR3 DNA reads TGTGCCAGTAGTACCGACAGTTACTATGGCTACACCTTC.

The chain employs TRBV29-1 and TRBJ2-3; no clear D. The germline V gene has CDR1 SQVTM and CDR2 ANQGSEA. Between the trimmed V and J ends, which lost 3 bases and 2 bases, there was a span of 9 bases. This CDR3 contains 13 residues. The CDR3 coding sequence is TGCAGCGTTGACCATAGCAACACAGATACGCAGTATTTT. Its translation is CSVDHSNTDTQYF.

With respect to this clonotype: This CDR3 fails to terminate in the conserved phenylalanine or tryptophan, so it likely reflects a read error. This sequence joins TRBV6-1 and TRBJ1-4; D is ambiguous. Germline CDR1 MNHNS, CDR2 SASEGT. The germline V and J ends were trimmed by 2 bases and 4 bases, with 11 bases remaining between them. The CDR3 consists of 15 residues. The CDR3 sequence: CASSEIGGLNEKLFL. The CDR3 bases are TGTGCCAGCAGTGAAATAGGCGGACTTAATGAAAAACTGTTTCTT.

This clonotype was seen ten or more times. This chain uses TRBV5-1 with TRBJ2-1; D is uncertain. The ends were cut back, 0 bases at V and 7 bases at J, with 5 bases in the middle. The CDR3 consists of 12 residues. Germline CDR1 SGHRS, CDR2 YFSETQ. CDR3 sequence reads: CASSLGKNEQFF. The CDR3 DNA reads as TGCGCCAGCAGCTTGGGGAAGAATGAGCAGTTCTTC.

The chain uses TRBV5-1 and TRBJ1-1; D is perhaps TRBD1 (5 bases). Germline assignment: CDR1 SGHRS and CDR2 YFSETQ. Trimming cost V 4 bases and J 4 bases, with 14 bases left between them. CDR3 length: 14 amino acids. The DNA of the CDR3 is TGCGCCAGCAGCATTCGCAGGGCGACCACTGAAGCTTTCTTT. Translated: CASSIRRATTEAFF.

This chain joins TRBV30 and TRBJ2-3; no clear D gene. Germline-derived CDR1 and CDR2 are GTSNPN and SVGIG (reference sequence). V lost 2 bases and J 2 bases, leaving 11 bases between the germline ends. The CDR3 is 14 residues long. The CDR3 region has the DNA TGTGCCTGGAGTATCATCCAGGCCACAGATACGCAGTATTTT. Residues: CAWSIIQATDTQYF.

This clonotype has at least ten counts. The gene calls are TRBV5-1 and TRBJ1-1; no clear D. V was shortened by 0 bases and J by 0 bases, with 9 bases between the two germline ends. CDR1 and CDR2 (germline): SGHRS, YFSETQ. The CDR3 runs to 15 residues. CDR3 sequence: CASSLEGSMNTEAFF. Here the CDR3 DNA reads TGCGCCAGCAGCTTGGAGGGCAGCATGAACACTGAAGCTTTCTTT.

There are many counts of this clonotype. The CDR3 here is CASSLDRGSYGYTF. DNA of the CDR3: TGTGCCAGCAGCCTAGACAGGGGAAGTTATGGCTACACCTTC. The chain employs TRBV9 and TRBJ1-2, with 8 bases lining up with TRBD1. V lost 4 bases to trimming and J lost 5 bases; unmatched junction nucleotides: 7. Germline CDR1 is SGDLS and CDR2 is YYNGEE. The CDR3 is 14 amino acids.

This clonotype was seen at least ten times. The chain has TRBV20-1 and TRBJ2-7; 9 positions match TRBD2. Germline lookup yields CDR1 DFQATT and CDR2 SNEGSKA (reference sequence). The CDR3 is 14 residues long. With V trimmed by 3 bases and J by 4 bases, 7 bases remained unmatched. This chain's CDR3 is CSARIGLAGYEQYF. CDR3 bases: TGCAGTGCTAGGATTGGGCTAGCGGGGTACGAGCAGTACTTC.

The chain uses TRBV20-1 and TRBJ2-3; D gene unclear. Germline loops: CDR1 DFQATT, CDR2 SNEGSKA (reference sequence). V was pared by 3 bases and J by 1 base, with 11 bases between. The CDR3 runs to 14 residues. The CDR3 here is CSASGAVGTDTQYF. Written as DNA, the CDR3 is TGCAGTGCTAGTGGAGCTGTTGGCACAGATACGCAGTATTTT.

This clonotype turned up a few times. The chain has TRBV29-1 and TRBJ2-1; 8 bases fit TRBD2. This CDR3 contains 14 residues. The V gene's germline CDR1 is SQVTM and CDR2 ANQGSEA. Trimming took 3 bases from V and 6 from J; bases not matched to a gene: 7. CDR3 in amino acids: CSVEAGGGSNEQFF. Written as DNA, the CDR3 is TGCAGCGTTGAGGCGGGGGGAGGTAGCAATGAGCAGTTCTTC.

This clonotype showed up just a few times. The chain carries TRBV6-1 and TRBJ2-3, with D perhaps TRBD1 (5 bases). Trimming removed 7 bases at V and 0 bases at J, with 11 bases between. Germline V lookup: CDR1 MNHNS, CDR2 SASEGT. The CDR3 consists of 14 residues. The CDR3 bases are TGTGCCAGCAATTTTGACAGTAGCACAGATACGCAGTATTTT. Translation: CASNFDSSTDTQYF.

This clonotype was counted many times. The J gene is TRBJ2-7, the V gene TRBV20-1; TRBD2 is a possible D gene (5 bases). V was shortened by 0 bases and J by 2 bases, with 11 bases between the two germline ends. Germline CDR1 and CDR2: DFQATT and SNEGSKA (reference sequence). The CDR3 runs to 14 residues. CDR3 nucleotides: TGCAGTGCTAGAGATTCAGGACTGACCTACGAGCAGTACTTC. Its translation is CSARDSGLTYEQYF.

This clonotype was counted many times. The genes are TRBV29-1 and TRBJ2-7; D is undetermined. Germline assignment: CDR1 SQVTM and CDR2 ANQGSEA. The CDR3 consists of 11 residues. The V end was cut by 3 bases, the J end by 6 bases, with 9 bases between. DNA of the CDR3: TGCAGCGTTGATCGGATCGGCGAGCAGTACTTC. It translates to CSVDRIGEQYF.

A few counts support this clonotype. V and J are TRBV15 and TRBJ2-1; TRBD2 aligns across 8 bases. This CDR3 is built from 17 residues. V lost 1 base, J lost 0 bases, and 5 bases stayed unmatched. CDR1 and CDR2 (germline): LNHNV, YYDKDF (reference sequence). CDR3 in amino acids: CATSRGLALSSYNEQFF. Here the CDR3 DNA reads TGTGCCACCAGCAGAGGACTAGCGCTGAGCTCCTACAATGAGCAGTTCTTC.

J is TRBJ2-3 and V is TRBV12-3 or TRBV12-4; a weak D match, TRBD1 (7 bases). The CDR3 sequence is 15 residues long. The V end lost 2 bases, the J end lost 3 bases, and 12 bases lay between the germline ends. The CDR3 protein is CASSLQGGRTDTQYF. CDR3 nucleotide sequence: TGTGCCAGCAGTTTACAGGGGGGCCGTACAGATACGCAGTATTTT.